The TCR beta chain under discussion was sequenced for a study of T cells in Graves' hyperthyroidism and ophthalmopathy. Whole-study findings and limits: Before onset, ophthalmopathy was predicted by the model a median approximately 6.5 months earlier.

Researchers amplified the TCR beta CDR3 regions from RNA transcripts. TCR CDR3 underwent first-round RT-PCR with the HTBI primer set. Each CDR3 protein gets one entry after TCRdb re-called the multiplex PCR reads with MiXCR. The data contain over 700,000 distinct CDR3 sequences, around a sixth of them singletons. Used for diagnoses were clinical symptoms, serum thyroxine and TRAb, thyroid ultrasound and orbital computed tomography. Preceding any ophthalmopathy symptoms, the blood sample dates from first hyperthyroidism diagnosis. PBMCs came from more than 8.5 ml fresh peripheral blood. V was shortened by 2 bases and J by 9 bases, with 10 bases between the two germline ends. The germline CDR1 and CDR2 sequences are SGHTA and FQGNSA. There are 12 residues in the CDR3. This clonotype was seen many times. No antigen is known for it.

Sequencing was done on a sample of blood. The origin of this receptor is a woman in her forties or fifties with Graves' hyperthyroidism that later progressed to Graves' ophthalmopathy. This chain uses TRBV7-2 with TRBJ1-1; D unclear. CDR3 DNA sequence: TGTGCCAGCAGCTTACTCGAGAATCAAGCTTTCTTT. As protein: CASSLLENQAFF.